This TCR beta chain was documented in a study of CD8+CD57+ T cells in acquired aplastic anemia. Overall study context: DNA recovered from sorted CD4+ and CD8+ cells had a mean of roughly 3 ug. Whole-study findings and limits: Patients shared 25 to 30 CD8+ CDR3 sequences with controls.

Genomic DNA templated the TCR beta VDJ and CDR3 profiling. Using its own MiXCR run on the reads, TCRdb lists one record per CDR3 protein. The table includes roughly 200,000 distinct CDR3 sequences, about 60% detected once. The sequenced patients had an expansion of CD8+CD57+ cells seen by flow cytometry. Every one of the patients had aplastic anemia (severe, acquired). Blood was sampled before the patients had received any therapy. Germline CDR1 is ENHRY and CDR2 is SYGVKD. Trimming shortened V by 0 bases and J by 2 bases, and 10 bases separated the two germline ends. The CDR3 spans 15 residues. Details on this clonotype: Its antigen is as yet unknown.

The V and J genes are TRBV10-3 and TRBJ1-2; D unclear. What was sequenced was sorted CD4+, CD8+, or CD8+CD57+ T cells (not recorded which) from PBMCs. The clonotype originates from a human donor with aplastic anemia. The CDR3: CAISESGGYNYGYTF. The CDR3 nucleotides read TGTGCCATCAGTGAGTCAGGTGGTTACAACTATGGCTACACCTTC.